This TCR beta chain was sequenced in a study of identical twins. V dropped 11 bases and J dropped 1; count of bases not matched to a gene: 4. The CDR3 covers 13 residues. Each CDR3 protein gets one entry after TCRdb re-called the 5' RACE reads with MiXCR. The repertoire holds 1.5 million to 2 million distinct CDR3 sequences, with more than 30% as singletons. Many counts were recorded for this clonotype. Its matching antigen is unknown. Study observations and caveats: A partial confounding effect on zero-insertion analyses could come from invariant MAIT and iNKT cells. These conclusions were based on statistical analysis (cross-sectional, not following the same donors). Insertions ran lower in abundant cord blood beta clonotypes, though not in memory repertoires. The study found excess low generation probability among twin-shared out-of-frame alpha sequences.

The V and J genes are TRBV12-3 or TRBV12-4 and TRBJ2-3, with 9 positions matching TRBD2. The source of this sequence is a newborn girl in good health. The sequenced sample consisted of cord blood. The CDR3 bases are TGTGCCTCCAAGCGGGGGGGCACAGATACGCAGTATTTT. It codes for CASKRGGTDTQYF.